The rows below give T cell receptor beta chains drawn from one sample of a study of tumor-infiltrating lymphocytes in localized non-small cell lung cancer. Measured with immunoSEQ multiplex PCR; TCRdb has only the in-frame clones, and not every one. The sample records approximately 12,000 clones, about 82% being singletons. The sequenced sample was uninvolved lung tissue not adjacent to the tumor. These receptors were collected from a human donor with non-small cell lung cancer. CDR3s include the opening cysteine and the closing phenylalanine or tryptophan.

TRBV4-2,CASSQDVGQGDFGYTF
TRBV9,CASSATPGTGGLNTEAFF
TRBV19,CASSIGKGGTEAFF
TRBV2,CASSRGTGTEQFF
TRBV5-4,CASSRGQGPGGELFF
TRBV6-5,CASSSPTGVEQYF
TRBV6-5,CASAIRGSNEQFF
TRBV6-1,CASSELGTGELFF
TRBV2,CASRDSGYGGTEAFF
TRBV27,CASSLVGQGTRHTGELFF
TRBV11-2,CASSPLGDYEQYF
TRBV30,CAWGASGVQGETQYF
TRBV19,CASQGQGRNSPLHF
TRBV7-2,CASSETRGREKLFF
TRBV5-1,CASTAGGSTGELFF
TRBV7-2,CASSTLDRGYGYGYTF
TRBV5-4,CASSSGTSGARGEQYF
TRBV9,CASSRRGTSGGDEQFF
TRBV19,CASSRVSSYEQYF
TRBV19,CASSPGQTNTEAFF
TRBV6-4,CASKREGGVNTEAFF
TRBV11-2,CASSLRAGGGTEAFF
TRBV28,CASIPGGGENNEQFF
TRBV2,CASSEDRFGYTF
TRBV10-3,CAISEGAGSYNEQFF
TRBV5-1,CASSLSPVRPSNYGYTF
TRBV4-3,CASSQGKGQINTEAFF